A single T cell receptor beta chain is shown here with its context. With 1 base removed from V and 2 bases from J, the gap between germline ends came to 21 bases. Per the germline V gene, CDR1 is LGHNA and CDR2 is YSLEER. This CDR3 spans 18 amino acids. The data originate from a study of Ad26.COV2.S vaccination and SARS-CoV-2 variants. Generated by immunoSEQ multiplex PCR, the TCRdb table keeps only in-frame clones and is missing some. The table lists some 460,000 clones, roughly nine tenths of them singletons. The sample's treatment: some 20 received Ad26.COV2.S at low or high dose, single or two shots; several received placebo; per-sample allocation not given. Collection of the samples took place on day 63 after the first injection of vaccine or placebo.

This sequence joins TRBV4-3 and TRBJ2-7; D is uncertain. The receptor's source is a person between 18 and 59 years old who received the Ad26.COV2.S COVID-19 vaccine or a placebo. The material sequenced was peripheral blood, taken in a trial of Ad26.COV2.S vaccine versus placebo. The DNA of the CDR3 is TGCGCCAGCAGCCAAGCCGAGACATCAGAGATAGCACCCTACGAGCAGTACTTC. Its translation: CASSQAETSEIAPYEQYF.